This T cell receptor (beta chain) was retrieved from a study of blood T cell repertoires in COVID-19. Turning to the study itself: From the United States, Italy and Spain came samples of acute and convalescent COVID-19. T cells, B-cell-depleted T cells, or PBMCs supplied cDNA or gDNA.

V lost 8 bases to trimming and J lost 2 bases; unmatched junction nucleotides: 5. Germline CDR1 SGHVS, CDR2 FQNEAQ. This CDR3 is 13 amino acids long. In the original processing: From reference gene primer amplification, estimates of nucleated cell counts were derived. Repertoires were generated with immunoSEQ multiplex PCR, while TCRdb's copy carries only in-frame clones and drops some. That table is the source of V, J and clone size, and D and trimming were worked out from the DNA. This sample has about 79,000 clones, with over 85% found just once. The chain carries TRBV7-8 and TRBJ1-2, with 7 nucleotides matching TRBD1. The TCR comes from a man between 45 and 60 years old with active COVID-19. The specimen sequenced was peripheral blood. The CDR3 sequence is CASGPGGNYGYTF. The CDR3 DNA reads TGTGCCAGCGGGCCAGGGGGAAACTATGGCTACACCTTC.